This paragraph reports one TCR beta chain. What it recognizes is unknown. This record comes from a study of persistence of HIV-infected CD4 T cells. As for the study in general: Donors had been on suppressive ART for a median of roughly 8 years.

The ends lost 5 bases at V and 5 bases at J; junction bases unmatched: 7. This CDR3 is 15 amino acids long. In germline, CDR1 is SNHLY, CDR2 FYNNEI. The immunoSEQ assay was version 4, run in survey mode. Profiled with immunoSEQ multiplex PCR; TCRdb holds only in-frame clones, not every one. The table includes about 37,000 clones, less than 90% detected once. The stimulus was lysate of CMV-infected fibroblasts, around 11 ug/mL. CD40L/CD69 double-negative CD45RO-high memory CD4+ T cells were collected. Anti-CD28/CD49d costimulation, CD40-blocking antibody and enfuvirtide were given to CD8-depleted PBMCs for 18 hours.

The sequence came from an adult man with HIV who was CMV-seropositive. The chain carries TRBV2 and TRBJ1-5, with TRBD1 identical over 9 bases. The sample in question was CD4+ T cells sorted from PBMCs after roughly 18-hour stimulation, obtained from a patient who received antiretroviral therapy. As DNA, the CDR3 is TGTGCCAGCAGTCTCCGGGACAGGGCGGATCAGCCCCAGCATTTT. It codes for CASSLRDRADQPQHF. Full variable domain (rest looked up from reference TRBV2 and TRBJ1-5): EPEVTQTPSHQVTQMGQEVILRCVPISNHLYFYWYRQILGQKVEFLVSFYNNEISEKSEIFDDQFSVERPDGSNFTLKIRSTKLEDSAMYFCASSLRDRADQPQHFGDGTRLSIL.